This entry lists 6 T cell receptor beta chains sequenced from one sample in a study of control samples from healthy donors and cancer patients. Sequenced by immunoSEQ multiplex PCR; TCRdb stores in-frame clones only, minus some. The repertoire holds around 90,000 clones, with roughly 84% as singletons. The material sequenced was blood. All receptors come from a woman aged 40 to 55 in good health.

The rearrangement links TRBV18 to TRBJ2-2; the D is unclear. The V gene lost 2 bases and the J gene lost 0 bases, with 4 bases spanning the gap. The CDR3 has 14 amino acids. Germline loops: CDR1 KGHSH, CDR2 LQKENI. CDR3 in DNA: TGTGCCAGCTCACCAAGGGCGAACACCGGGGAGCTGTTTTTT. Amino acids: CASSPRANTGELFF.

V usage is TRBV23-1 and J usage is TRBJ1-3; D gene uncertain. TRBV23-1 is known as an ORF, though its function is uncertain. V gave up 3 bases and J gave up 0 bases, with 9 bases separating them. CDR3 length: 15 residues. This CDR3 is CASSHRRISGNTIYF. DNA for the CDR3: TGCGCCAGCAGTCATCGCCGGATCTCTGGAAACACCATATATTTT.

This clone was counted a single time. The chain carries TRBV6-5 and TRBJ2-7, with D perhaps TRBD1 (6 bases). CDR1 is MNHEY and CDR2 is SVGAGI in the germline V gene. With 5 bases removed from V and 2 bases from J, the gap between germline ends came to 13 bases. The CDR3 consists of 14 residues. The CDR3: CASSRDRNTYEQYF. In nucleotides, the CDR3 is TGTGCCAGCAGTCGCGACAGGAACACCTACGAGCAGTACTTC.

This rearrangement joins TRBV23-1 to TRBJ1-1; D is unresolved. TRBV23-1 is noted as an ORF with a role that remains uncertain. The CDR3 sequence is 8 residues long. The V end lost 5 bases, the J end lost 10 bases, and 2 bases lay between the germline ends. For the CDR3, the DNA is TGCGCCAGCAGTAGAGCTTTCTTT. This translates into CASSRAFF.

The chain combines TRBV5-4 with TRBJ2-1, with 7 bases aligning to TRBD2. This CDR3 has 15 amino acids. Germline V gives CDR1 SGHNT, CDR2 YYREEE (reference sequence). J lost 0 bases, V lost 2 bases, and 2 bases had no gene match. The CDR3 region has the DNA TGTGCCAGCAGCTTTGGGGGGGGCTCCTACAATGAGCAGTTCTTC. Protein: CASSFGGGSYNEQFF.

The chain couples TRBV2 to TRBJ1-4, with D unresolved. Trimming took off 4 bases at V and 0 bases at J, with 6 bases between the two ends. Germline CDR1 and CDR2: SNHLY and FYNNEI. CDR3 length equals 14 residues. This chain's CDR3 is CASSGGATNEKLFF. Written as DNA, the CDR3 is TGTGCCAGCAGTGGAGGTGCAACTAATGAAAAACTGTTTTTT.